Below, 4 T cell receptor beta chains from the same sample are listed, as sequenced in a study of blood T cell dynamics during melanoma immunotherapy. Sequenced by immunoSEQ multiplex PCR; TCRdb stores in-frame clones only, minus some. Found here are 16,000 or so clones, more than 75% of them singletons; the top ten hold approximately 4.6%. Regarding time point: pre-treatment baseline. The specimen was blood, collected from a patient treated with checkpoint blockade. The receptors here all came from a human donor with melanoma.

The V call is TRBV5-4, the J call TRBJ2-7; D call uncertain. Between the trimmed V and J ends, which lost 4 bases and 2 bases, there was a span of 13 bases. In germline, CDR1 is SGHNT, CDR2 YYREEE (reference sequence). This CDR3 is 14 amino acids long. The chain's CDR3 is CASSPGSGTYEQYF. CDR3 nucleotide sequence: TGTGCCAGCAGCCCCGGCTCTGGGACCTACGAGCAGTACTTC.

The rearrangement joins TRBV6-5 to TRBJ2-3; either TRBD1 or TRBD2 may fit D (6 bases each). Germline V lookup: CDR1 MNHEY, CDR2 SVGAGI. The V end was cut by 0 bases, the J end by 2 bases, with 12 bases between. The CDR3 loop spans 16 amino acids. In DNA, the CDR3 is TGTGCCAGCAGTTACTCGCCGGGGGCCCTCACAGATACGCAGTATTTT. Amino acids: CASSYSPGALTDTQYF.

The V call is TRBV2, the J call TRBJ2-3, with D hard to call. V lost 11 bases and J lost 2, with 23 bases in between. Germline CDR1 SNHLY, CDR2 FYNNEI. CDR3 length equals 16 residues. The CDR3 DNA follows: TGTGCCGGTCCCATGGTCTGGCGGAAACACACAGATACGCAGTATTTT. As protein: CAGPMVWRKHTDTQYF. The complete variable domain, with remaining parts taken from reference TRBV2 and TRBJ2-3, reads EPEVTQTPSHQVTQMGQEVILRCVPISNHLYFYWYRQILGQKVEFLVSFYNNEISEKSEIFDDQFSVERPDGSNFTLKIRSTKLEDSAMYFCAGPMVWRKHTDTQYFGPGTRLTVL.

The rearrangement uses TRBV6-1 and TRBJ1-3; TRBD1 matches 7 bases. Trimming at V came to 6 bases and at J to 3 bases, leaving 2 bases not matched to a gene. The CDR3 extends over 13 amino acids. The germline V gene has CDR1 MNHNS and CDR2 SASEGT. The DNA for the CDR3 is TGTGCCAGCAGCCACAGGGGTGGAAACACCATATATTTT. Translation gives CASSHRGGNTIYF.